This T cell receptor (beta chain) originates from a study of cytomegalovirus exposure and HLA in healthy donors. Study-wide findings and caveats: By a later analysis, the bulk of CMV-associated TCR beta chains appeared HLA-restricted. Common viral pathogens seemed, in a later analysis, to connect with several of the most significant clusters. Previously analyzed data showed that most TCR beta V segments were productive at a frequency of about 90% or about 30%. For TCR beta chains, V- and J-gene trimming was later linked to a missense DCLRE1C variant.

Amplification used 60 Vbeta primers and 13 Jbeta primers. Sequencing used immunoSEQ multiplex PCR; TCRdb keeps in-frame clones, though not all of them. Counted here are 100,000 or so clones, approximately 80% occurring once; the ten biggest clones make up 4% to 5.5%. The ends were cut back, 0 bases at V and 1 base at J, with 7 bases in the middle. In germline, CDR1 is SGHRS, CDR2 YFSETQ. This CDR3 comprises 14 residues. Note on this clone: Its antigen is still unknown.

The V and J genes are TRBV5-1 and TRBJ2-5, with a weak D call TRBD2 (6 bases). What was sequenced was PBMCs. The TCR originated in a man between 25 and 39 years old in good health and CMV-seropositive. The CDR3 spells CASSLVAAQETQYF. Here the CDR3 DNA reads TGCGCCAGCAGCTTGGTAGCGGCCCAAGAGACCCAGTACTTC.